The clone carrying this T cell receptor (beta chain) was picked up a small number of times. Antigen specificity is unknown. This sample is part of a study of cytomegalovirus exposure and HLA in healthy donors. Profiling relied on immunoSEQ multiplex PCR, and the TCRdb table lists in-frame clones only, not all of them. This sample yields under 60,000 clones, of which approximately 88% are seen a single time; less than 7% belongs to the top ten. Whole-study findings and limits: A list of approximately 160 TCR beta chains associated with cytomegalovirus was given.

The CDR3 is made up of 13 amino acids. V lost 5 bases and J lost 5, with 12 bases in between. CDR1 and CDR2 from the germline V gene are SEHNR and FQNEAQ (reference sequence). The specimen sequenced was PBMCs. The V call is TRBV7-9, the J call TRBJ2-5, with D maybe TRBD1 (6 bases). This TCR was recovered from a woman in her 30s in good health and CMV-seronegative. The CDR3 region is CASSHRAVETQYF. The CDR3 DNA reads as TGTGCCAGCAGCCACAGGGCTGTGGAGACCCAGTACTTC.